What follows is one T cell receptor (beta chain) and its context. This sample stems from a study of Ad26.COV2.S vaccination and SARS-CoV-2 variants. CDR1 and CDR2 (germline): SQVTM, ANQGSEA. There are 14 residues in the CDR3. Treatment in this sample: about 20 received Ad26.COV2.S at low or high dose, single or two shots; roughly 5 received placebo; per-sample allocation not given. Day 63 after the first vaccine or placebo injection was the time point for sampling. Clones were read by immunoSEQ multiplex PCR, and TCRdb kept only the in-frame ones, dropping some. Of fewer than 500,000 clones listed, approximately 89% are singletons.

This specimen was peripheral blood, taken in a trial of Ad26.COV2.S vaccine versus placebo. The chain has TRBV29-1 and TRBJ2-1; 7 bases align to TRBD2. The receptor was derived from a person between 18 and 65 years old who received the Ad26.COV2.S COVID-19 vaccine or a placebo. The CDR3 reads CSTRSGGGDNEQFF. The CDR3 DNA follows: TGCAGTACTCGGTCGGGTGGGGGGGACAATGAGCAGTTCTTC.